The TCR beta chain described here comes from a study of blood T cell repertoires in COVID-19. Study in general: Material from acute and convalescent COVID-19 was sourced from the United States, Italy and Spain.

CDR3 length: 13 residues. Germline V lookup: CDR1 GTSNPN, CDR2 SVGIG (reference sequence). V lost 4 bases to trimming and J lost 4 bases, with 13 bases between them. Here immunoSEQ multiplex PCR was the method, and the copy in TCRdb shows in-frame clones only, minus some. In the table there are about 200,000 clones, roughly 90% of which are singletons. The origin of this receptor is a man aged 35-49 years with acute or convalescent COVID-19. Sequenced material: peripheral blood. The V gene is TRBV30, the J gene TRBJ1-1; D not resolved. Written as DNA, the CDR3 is TGTGCCTGGACCAGAGGGTTGGGCACTGAAGCTTTCTTT. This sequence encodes CAWTRGLGTEAFF.